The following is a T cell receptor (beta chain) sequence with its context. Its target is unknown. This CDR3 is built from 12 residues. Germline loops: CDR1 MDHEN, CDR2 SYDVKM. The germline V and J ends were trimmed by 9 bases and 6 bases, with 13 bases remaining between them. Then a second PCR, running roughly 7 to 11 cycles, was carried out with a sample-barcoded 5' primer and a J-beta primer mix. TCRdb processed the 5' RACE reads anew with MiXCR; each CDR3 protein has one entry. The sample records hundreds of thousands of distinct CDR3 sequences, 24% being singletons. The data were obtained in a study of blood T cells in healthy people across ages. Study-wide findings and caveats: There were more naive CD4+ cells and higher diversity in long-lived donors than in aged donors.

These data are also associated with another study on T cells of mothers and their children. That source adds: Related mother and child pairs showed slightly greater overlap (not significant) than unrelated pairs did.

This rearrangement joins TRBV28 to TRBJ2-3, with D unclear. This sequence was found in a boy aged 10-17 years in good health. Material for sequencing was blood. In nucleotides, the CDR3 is TGTGCCAGTAGCCTCCCTTGGGATACGCAGTATTTT. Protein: CASSLPWDTQYF.